A selection of T cell receptor beta chains follows, all from one sample in a study of blood T cells in healthy people across ages. TCRdb redid the calling of the 5' RACE reads with MiXCR, one entry per CDR3 protein. The sample records about 570,000 distinct CDR3 sequences, roughly a quarter being singletons. The same data also contributed to another study, on T cells of mothers and their children.

Sequenced material: blood. Source of these receptors: a boy aged 2 to 10 in good health. Both conserved end residues are part of each CDR3. A D gene is named only where the DNA matches it firmly. Part of the rows lack a size; the others show once, few, many or a class for expanded clones.

J gene	D gene	clone size	V gene	CDR3 DNA	CDR3 protein
TRBJ1-1	-	few	TRBV20-1	TGCAGTGCTAGTGGACACACGAACACTGAAGCTTTCTTT	CSASGHTNTEAFF
TRBJ2-5	TRBD2	few	TRBV6-5	TGTGCCAGCAGCCTAGCGGGGGTAAAGACCCAGTACTTC	CASSLAGVKTQYF
TRBJ2-1	-	few	TRBV25-1	TGTGCCAGCAGTGAAGGAGGGATTGACAATGAGCAGTTCTTC	CASSEGGIDNEQFF
TRBJ2-1	-	few	TRBV20-1	TGCAGTGCAAGCCCCCGGGCCTCCTTCTGGAATGAGCAGTTCTTC	CSASPRASFWNEQFF
TRBJ1-2	-	-	TRBV4-3	TGCGCCAGCAGCCAAGATTGGGGAACTCTCTATGGTTACACCTTC	CASSQDWGTLYGYTF
TRBJ2-5	-	-	TRBV27	TGTGCCAGCAGTACCAGGGGCCCAAAGACCCAGTACTTC	CASSTRGPKTQYF
TRBJ2-4	-	few	TRBV25-1	TGTGCCAGCAGTTTCCGCCCCGGGGACATTCAGTACTTC	CASSFRPGDIQYF
TRBJ2-1	TRBD2	-	TRBV7-9	TGTGCCAGCAGTCCGGCTAGCGGAACCTCCTACAATGAGCAGTTCTTC	CASSPASGTSYNEQFF
TRBJ2-1	TRBD2	-	TRBV4-2	TGTGCCAGCAGCCAAGGGCCATGGCGGGGGGACTCCTACAATGAGCAGTTCTTC	CASSQGPWRGDSYNEQFF
TRBJ2-2	-	-	TRBV12-3/TRBV12-4	TGTGCCAGCAGTTTAATAGGGGCCACCGGGGAGCTGTTTTTT	CASSLIGATGELFF
TRBJ2-4	-	many	TRBV9	TGTGCCAGCTCCGGGAGTAAAAACATTCAGTACTTC	CASSGSKNIQYF
TRBJ2-5	-	few	TRBV6-5	TGTGCCAGCAGTTACCAGGTGGCAGGGACCCAGTACTTC	CASSYQVAGTQYF
TRBJ1-2	TRBD1	-	TRBV12-5	TGTGCTAGTGGTTTTCTTCTCTCCGGGACAGTATTAGAAGCTAACTATGGCTACACCTTC	CASGFLLSGTVLEANYGYTF
TRBJ2-5	-	-	TRBV5-1	TGCGCCAGCAGCTTGGAGTTTTCGGAGACCCAGTACTTC	CASSLEFSETQYF
TRBJ2-3	-	-	TRBV20-1	TGCAGTGCTAGAGGTGGGGTTTTGGCGGATACGCAGTATTTT	CSARGGVLADTQYF
TRBJ1-1	TRBD1	many	TRBV27	TGTGCCAGCAGTTTAAGGACAGGGGAGGAGGCTTTCTTT	CASSLRTGEEAFF
TRBJ2-5	TRBD1	-	TRBV24-1	TGTGCCACCAGTGAGCCGGACAGGGAAGGGACCCAGTACTTC	CATSEPDREGTQYF
TRBJ2-7	-	few	TRBV15	TGTGCCACCAGCAGAGAAATGTCGGTGACCTACGAGCAGTACTTC	CATSREMSVTYEQYF